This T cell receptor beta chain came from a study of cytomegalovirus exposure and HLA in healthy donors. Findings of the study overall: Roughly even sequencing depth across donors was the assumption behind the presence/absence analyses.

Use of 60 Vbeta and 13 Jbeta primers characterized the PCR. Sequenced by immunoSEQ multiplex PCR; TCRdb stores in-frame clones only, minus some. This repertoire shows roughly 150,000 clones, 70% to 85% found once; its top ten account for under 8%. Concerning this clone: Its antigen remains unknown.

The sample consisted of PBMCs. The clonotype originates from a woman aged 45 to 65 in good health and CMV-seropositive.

CDR3 residues: CASSLTVYNSPLHF. The CDR3 region has the DNA TGTGCCAGCAGCTTAACAGTCTATAATTCACCCCTCCACTTT. This sequence joins TRBV7-2 and TRBJ1-6; D gene ambiguous. In germline, CDR1 is SGHTA, CDR2 FQGNSA. Trimming removed 2 bases at V and 3 bases at J, with 5 bases between. This CDR3 region has 14 residues.